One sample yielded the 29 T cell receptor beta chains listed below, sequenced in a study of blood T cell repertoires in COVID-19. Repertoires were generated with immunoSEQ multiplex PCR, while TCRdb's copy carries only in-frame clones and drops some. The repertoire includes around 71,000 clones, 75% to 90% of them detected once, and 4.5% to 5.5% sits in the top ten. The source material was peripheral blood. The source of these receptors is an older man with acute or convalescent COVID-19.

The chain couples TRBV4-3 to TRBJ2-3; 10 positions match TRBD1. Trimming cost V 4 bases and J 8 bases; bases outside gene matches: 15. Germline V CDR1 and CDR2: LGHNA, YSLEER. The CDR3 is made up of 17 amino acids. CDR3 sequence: CASSRGTGEDLRATQYF. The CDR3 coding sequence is TGCGCCAGCAGCCGGGGGACAGGGGAAGACCTGCGGGCTACGCAGTATTTT.

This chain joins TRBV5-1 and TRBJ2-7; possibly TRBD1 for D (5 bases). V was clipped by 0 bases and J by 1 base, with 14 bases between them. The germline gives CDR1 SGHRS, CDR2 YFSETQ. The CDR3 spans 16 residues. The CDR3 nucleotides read TGCGCCAGCAGCTTGGAGGTGGGGCCGCTTTCCTACGAGCAGTACTTC. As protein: CASSLEVGPLSYEQYF.

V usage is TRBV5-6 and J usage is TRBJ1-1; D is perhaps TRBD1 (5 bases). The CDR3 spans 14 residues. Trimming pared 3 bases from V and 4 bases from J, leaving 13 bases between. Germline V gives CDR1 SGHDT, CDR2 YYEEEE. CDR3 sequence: CASSWEGLATEAFF. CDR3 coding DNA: TGTGCCAGCAGCTGGGAGGGGCTTGCCACTGAAGCTTTCTTT.

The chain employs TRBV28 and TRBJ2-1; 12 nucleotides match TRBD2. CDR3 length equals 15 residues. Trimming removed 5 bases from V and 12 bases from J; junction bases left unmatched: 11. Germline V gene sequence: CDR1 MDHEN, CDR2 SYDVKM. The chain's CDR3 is CASSPTSGRFQGQFF. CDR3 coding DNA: TGTGCCAGCAGTCCTACTAGCGGGAGGTTTCAGGGGCAGTTCTTC.

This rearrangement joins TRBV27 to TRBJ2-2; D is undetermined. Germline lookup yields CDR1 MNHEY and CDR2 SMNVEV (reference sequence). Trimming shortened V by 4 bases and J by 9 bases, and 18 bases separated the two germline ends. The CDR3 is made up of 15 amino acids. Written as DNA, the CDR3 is TGTGCCAGCAGTTCCCCCTCCCACAACACGCGGGAGCTGTTTTTT. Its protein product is CASSSPSHNTRELFF.

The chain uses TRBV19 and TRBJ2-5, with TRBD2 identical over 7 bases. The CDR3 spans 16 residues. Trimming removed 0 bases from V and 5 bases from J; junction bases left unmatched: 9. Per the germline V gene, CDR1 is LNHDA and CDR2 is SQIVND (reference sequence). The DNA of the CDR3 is TGTGCCAGTAGTATAGAAAGAGGCAGCGGGAAGGAGACCCAGTACTTC. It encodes CASSIERGSGKETQYF. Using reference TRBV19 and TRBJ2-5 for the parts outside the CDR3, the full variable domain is DGGITQSPKYLFRKEGQNVTLSCEQNLNHDAMYWYRQDPGQGLRLIYYSQIVNDFQKGDIAEGYSVSREKKESFPLTVTSAQKNPTAFYLCASSIERGSGKETQYFGPGTRLLVL.

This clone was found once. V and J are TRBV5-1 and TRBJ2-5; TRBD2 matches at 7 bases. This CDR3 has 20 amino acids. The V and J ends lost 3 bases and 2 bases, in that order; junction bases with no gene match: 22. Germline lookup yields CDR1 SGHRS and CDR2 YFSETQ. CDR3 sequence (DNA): TGCGCCAGCAGCTCGTGGGGCGGGATCGCTCCCGGGGGGTGGCAAGAGACCCAGTACTTC. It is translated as CASSSWGGIAPGGWQETQYF.

The CDR3 nucleotides are TGTGCCAGCAGCCCGAGGACAGGAGCTGAAAAACTGTTTTTT. It specifies CASSPRTGAEKLFF. The chain employs TRBV14 and TRBJ1-4; 7 positions agree with TRBD1. Germline CDR1 and CDR2: SGHDN and FVKESK. CDR3 length equals 14 residues. With V trimmed by 4 bases and J by 7 bases, 6 bases remained unmatched. Based on the CDR3 plus reference TRBV14 and TRBJ1-4, the full variable domain is EAGVTQFPSHSVIEKGQTVTLRCDPISGHDNLYWYRRVMGKEIKFLLHFVKESKQDESGMPNNRFLAERTGGTYSTLKVQPAELEDSGVYFCASSPRTGAEKLFFGSGTQLSVL.

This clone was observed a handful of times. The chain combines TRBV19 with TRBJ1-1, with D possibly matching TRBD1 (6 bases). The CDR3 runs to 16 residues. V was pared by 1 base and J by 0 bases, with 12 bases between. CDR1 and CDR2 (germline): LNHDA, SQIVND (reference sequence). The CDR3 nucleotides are TGTGCCAGTAGTATAGGTACAGGGCTGGTGAACACTGAAGCTTTCTTT. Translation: CASSIGTGLVNTEAFF.

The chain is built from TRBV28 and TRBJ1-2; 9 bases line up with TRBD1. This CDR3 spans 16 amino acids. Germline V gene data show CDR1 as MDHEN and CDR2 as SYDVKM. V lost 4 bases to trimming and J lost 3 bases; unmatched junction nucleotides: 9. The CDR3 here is CASSSLQGARDYGYTF. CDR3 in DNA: TGTGCCAGCAGTTCGCTACAGGGGGCACGGGACTATGGCTACACCTTC.

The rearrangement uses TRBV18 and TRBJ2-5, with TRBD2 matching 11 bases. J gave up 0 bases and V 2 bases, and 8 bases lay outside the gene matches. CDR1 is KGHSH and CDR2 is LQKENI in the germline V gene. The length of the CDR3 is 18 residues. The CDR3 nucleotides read TGTGCCAGCTCACCAAGCCTAGCGGGGGGCCGGTACCAAGAGACCCAGTACTTC. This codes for CASSPSLAGGRYQETQYF.

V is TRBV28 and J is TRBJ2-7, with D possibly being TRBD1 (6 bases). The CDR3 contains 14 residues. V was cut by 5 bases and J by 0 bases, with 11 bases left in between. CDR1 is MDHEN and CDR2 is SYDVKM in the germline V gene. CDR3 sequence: CASSPGTSSYEQYF. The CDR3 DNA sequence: TGTGCCAGCAGTCCCGGGACATCCTCCTACGAGCAGTACTTC.

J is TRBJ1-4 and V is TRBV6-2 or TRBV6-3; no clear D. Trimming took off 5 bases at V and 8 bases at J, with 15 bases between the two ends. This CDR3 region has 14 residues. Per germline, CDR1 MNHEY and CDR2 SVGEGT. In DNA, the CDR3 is TGTGCCAGCAGTGCCTTGATGCGGGGAGAAAAACTGTTTTTT. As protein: CASSALMRGEKLFF.

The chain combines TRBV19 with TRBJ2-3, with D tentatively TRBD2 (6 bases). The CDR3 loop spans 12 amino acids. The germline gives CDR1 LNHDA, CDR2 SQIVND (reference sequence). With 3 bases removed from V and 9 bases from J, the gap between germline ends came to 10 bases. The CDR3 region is CASSMPEGTQYF. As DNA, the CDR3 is TGTGCCAGTAGTATGCCGGAGGGAACGCAGTATTTT.

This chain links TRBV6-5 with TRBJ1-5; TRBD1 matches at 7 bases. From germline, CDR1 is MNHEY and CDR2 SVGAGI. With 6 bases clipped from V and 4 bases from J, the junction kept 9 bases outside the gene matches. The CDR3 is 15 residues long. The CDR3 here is CASSFSGQWNQPQHF. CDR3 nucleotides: TGTGCCAGCAGCTTCTCGGGACAGTGGAATCAGCCCCAGCATTTT.

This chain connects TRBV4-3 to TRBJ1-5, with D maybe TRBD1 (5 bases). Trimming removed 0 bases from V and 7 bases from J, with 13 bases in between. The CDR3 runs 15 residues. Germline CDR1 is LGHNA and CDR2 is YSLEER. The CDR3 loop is CASSQEGQGGQPQHF. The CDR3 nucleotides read TGCGCCAGCAGCCAAGAGGGGCAGGGAGGACAGCCCCAGCATTTT.

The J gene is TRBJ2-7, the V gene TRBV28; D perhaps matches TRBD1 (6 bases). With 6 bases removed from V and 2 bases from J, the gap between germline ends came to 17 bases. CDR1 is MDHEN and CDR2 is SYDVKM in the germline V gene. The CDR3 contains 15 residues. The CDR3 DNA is TGTGCCAGCAGCGTTACATCGGGACACACCTACGAGCAGTACTTC. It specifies CASSVTSGHTYEQYF.

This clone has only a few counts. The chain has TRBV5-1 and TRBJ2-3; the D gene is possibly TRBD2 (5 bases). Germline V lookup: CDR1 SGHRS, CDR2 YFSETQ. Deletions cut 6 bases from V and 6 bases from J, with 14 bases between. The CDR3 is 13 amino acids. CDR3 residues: CASTPEGTDTQYF. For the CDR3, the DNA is TGCGCCAGCACCCCCGAGGGTACCGATACGCAGTATTTT.

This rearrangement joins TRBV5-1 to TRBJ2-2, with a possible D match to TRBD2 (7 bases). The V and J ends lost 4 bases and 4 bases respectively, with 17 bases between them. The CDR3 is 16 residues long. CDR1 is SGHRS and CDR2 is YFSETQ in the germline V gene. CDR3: CASSSLGGRGTGELFF. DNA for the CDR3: TGCGCCAGCAGCAGCCTCGGGGGGCGCGGCACCGGGGAGCTGTTTTTT.

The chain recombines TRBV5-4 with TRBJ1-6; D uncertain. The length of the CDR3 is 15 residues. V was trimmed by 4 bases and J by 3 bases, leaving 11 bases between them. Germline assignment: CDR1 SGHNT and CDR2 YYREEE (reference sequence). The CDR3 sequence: CASSPGGSYNSPLHF. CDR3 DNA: TGTGCCAGCAGCCCAGGAGGGAGCTATAATTCACCCCTCCACTTT.

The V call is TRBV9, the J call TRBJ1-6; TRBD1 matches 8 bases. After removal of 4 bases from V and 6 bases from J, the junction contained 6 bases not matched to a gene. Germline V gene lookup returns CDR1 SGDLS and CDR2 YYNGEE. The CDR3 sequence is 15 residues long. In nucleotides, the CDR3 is TGTGCCAGCAGCACACGTCAGGGGGCTAATTCACCCCTCCACTTT. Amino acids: CASSTRQGANSPLHF.

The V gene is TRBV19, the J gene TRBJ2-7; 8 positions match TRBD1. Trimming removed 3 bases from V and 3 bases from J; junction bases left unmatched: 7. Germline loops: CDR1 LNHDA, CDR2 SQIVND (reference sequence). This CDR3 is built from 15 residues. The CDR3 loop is CASSIPGQGSYEQYF. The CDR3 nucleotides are TGTGCCAGTAGTATTCCTGGACAGGGAAGCTACGAGCAGTACTTC.

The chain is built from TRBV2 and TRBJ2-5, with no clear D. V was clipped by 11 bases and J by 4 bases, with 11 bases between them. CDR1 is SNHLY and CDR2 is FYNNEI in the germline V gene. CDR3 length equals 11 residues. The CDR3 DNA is TGTGCCCTCGGTCCTCTAGAGACCCAGTACTTC. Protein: CALGPLETQYF. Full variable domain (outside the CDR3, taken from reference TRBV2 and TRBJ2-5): EPEVTQTPSHQVTQMGQEVILRCVPISNHLYFYWYRQILGQKVEFLVSFYNNEISEKSEIFDDQFSVERPDGSNFTLKIRSTKLEDSAMYFCALGPLETQYFGPGTRLLVL.

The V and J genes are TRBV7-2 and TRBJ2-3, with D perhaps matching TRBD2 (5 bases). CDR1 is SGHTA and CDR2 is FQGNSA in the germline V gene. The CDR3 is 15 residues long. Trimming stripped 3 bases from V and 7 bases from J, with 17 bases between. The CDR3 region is CASSLPGPPGNTQYF. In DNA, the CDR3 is TGTGCCAGCAGCTTGCCGGGCCCTCCGGGAAATACGCAGTATTTT.

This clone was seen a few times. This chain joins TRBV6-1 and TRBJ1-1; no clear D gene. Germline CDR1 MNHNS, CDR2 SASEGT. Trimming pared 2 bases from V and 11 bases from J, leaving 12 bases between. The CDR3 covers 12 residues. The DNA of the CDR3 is TGTGCCAGCAGTGAACGTAGTAGGGAGGCTTTCTTT. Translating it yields CASSERSREAFF.

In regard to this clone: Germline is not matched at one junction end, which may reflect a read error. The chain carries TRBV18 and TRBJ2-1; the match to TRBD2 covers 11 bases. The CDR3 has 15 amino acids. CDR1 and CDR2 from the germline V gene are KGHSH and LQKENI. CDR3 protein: CASSPLAGDYNEQFF. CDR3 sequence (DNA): TGTGCCAGCTCTCCACTAGCGGGGGACTACAATGAGCAGTTCTTC.

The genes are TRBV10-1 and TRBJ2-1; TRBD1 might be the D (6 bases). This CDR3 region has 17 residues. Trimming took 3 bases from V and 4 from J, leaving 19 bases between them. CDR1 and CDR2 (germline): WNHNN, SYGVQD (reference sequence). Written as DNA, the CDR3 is TGCGCCAGCAGTGAATTTGACAGGCTGAATTTATACAATGAGCAGTTCTTC. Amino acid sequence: CASSEFDRLNLYNEQFF.

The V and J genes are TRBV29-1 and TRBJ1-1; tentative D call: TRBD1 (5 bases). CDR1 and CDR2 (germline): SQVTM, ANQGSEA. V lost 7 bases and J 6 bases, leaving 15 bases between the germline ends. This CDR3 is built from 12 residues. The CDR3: CSATLQGPEAFF. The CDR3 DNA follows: TGCAGCGCTACCTTGCAGGGTCCTGAAGCTTTCTTT.

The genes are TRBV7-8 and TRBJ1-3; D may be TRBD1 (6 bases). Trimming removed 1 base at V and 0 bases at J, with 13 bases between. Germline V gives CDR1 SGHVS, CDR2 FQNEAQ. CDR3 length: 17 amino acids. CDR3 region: CASSLDTGLHSGNTIYF. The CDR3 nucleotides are TGTGCCAGCAGCTTAGACACAGGGCTTCACTCTGGAAACACCATATATTTT.